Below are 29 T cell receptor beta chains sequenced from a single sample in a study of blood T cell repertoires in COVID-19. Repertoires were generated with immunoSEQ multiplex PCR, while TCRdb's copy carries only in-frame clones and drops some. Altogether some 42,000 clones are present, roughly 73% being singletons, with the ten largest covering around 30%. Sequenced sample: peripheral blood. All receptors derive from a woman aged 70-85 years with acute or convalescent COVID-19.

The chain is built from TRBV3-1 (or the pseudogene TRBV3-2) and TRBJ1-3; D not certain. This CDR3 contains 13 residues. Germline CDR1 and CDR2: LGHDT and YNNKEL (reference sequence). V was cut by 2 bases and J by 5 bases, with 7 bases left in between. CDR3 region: CASSQHNRNTIYF. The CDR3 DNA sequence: TGTGCCAGCAGCCAACACAATAGAAACACCATATATTTT.

CDR3 region: CANSGQLGYEQYF. CDR3 nucleotide sequence: TGTGCCAACTCAGGACAGCTAGGCTACGAGCAGTACTTC. V and J are TRBV10-3 and TRBJ2-7; D is possibly TRBD1 (6 bases). The CDR3 totals 13 residues. CDR1 is ENHRY, CDR2 SYGVKD, per germline. V was cut by 10 bases and J by 3 bases, with 16 bases left in between.

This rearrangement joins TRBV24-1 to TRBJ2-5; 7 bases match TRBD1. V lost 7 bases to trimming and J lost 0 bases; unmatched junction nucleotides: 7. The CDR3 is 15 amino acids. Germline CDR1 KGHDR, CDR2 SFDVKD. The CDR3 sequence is CATSLADRDQETQYF. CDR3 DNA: TGTGCCACCAGCCTCGCAGACAGGGACCAAGAGACCCAGTACTTC.

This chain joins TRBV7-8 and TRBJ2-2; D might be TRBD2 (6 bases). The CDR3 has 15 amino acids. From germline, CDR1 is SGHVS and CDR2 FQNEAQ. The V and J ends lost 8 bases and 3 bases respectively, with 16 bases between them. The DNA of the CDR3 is TGTGCCAGCGAGCTGGGAAGGGAGGACACCGGGGAGCTGTTTTTT. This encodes CASELGREDTGELFF.

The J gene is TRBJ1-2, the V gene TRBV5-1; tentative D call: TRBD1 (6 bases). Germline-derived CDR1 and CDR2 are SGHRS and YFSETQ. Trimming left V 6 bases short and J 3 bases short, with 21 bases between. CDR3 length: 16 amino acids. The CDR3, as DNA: TGCGCCAGCAAGGCAGGGGATCCCTCTAGGTACTATGGCTACACCTTC. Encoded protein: CASKAGDPSRYYGYTF.

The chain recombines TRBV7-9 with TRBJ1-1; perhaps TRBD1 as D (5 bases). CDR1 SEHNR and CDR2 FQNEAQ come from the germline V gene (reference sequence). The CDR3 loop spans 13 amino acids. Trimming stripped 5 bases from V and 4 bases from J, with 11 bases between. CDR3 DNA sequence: TGTGCCAGCAGCCGGACCCAGGGCACTGAAGCTTTCTTT. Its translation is CASSRTQGTEAFF. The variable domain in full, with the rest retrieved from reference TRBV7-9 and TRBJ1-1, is DTGVSQNPRHKITKRGQNVTFRCDPISEHNRLYWYRQTLGQGPEFLTYFQNEAQLEKSRLLSDRFSAERPKGSFSTLEIQRTEQGDSAMYLCASSRTQGTEAFFGQGTRLTVV.

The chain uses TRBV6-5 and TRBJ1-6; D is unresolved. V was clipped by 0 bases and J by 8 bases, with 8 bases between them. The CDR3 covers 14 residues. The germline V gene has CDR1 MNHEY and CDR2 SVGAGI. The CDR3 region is CASSYSMSDSPLHF. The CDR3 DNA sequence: TGTGCCAGCAGTTACTCGATGTCGGATTCACCCCTCCACTTT.

CDR3 nucleotide sequence: TGTGCCAGCAGCGCCGGGACTAGTCGAGTAGGTGATACGCAGTATTTT. It is translated as CASSAGTSRVGDTQYF. This chain joins TRBV9 and TRBJ2-3; 8 bases line up with TRBD2. This CDR3 is built from 16 residues. CDR1 and CDR2 (germline): SGDLS, YYNGEE. V lost 3 bases and J lost 6; bases outside the gene matches: 12.

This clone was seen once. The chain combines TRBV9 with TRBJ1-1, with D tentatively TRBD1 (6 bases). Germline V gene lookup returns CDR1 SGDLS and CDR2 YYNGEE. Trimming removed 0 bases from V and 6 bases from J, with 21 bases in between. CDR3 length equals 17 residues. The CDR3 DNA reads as TGTGCCAGCAGCGTAGCGGCAGGGGCTTATAATGAGGCTGAAGCTTTCTTT. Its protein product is CASSVAAGAYNEAEAFF.

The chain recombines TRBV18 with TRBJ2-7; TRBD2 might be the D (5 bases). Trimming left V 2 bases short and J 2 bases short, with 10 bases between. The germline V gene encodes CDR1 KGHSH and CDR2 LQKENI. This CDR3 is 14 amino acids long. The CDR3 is CASSPSGSTYEQYF. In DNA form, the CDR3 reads TGTGCCAGCTCACCATCTGGGAGCACCTACGAGCAGTACTTC.

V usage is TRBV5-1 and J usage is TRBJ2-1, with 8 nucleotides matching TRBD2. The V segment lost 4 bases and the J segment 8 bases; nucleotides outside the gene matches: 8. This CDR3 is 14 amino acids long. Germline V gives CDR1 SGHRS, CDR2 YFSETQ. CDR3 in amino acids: CASSRGGRGDEQFF. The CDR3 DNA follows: TGCGCCAGCAGCCGTGGAGGGCGGGGGGATGAGCAGTTCTTC.

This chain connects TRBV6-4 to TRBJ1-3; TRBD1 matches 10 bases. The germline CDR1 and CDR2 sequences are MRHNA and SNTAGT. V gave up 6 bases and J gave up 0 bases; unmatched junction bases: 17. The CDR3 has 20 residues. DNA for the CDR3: TGTGCCAGCAGCTCGACCCTGGGACAGGGGTCTATGTTCTCTGGAAACACCATATATTTT. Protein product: CASSSTLGQGSMFSGNTIYF.

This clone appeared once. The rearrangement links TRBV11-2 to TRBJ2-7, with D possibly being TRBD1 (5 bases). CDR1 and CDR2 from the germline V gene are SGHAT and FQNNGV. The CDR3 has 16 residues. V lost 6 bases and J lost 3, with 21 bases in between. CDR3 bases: TGTGCCAGCAGTTTCGCCTTACAGGTTTTTCACTACGAGCAGTACTTC. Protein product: CASSFALQVFHYEQYF.

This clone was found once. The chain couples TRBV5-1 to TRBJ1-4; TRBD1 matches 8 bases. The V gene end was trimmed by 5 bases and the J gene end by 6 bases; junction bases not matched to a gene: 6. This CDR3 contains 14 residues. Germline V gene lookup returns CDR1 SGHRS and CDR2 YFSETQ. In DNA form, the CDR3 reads TGCGCCAGCAGACAGGACAGGGAAGATGAAAAACTGTTTTTT. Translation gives CASRQDREDEKLFF.

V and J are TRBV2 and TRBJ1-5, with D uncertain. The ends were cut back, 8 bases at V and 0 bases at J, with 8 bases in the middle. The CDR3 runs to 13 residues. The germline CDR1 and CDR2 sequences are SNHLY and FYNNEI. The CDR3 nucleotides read TGTGCCAGCCACAGCTATAGCAATCAGCCCCAGCATTTT. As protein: CASHSYSNQPQHF.

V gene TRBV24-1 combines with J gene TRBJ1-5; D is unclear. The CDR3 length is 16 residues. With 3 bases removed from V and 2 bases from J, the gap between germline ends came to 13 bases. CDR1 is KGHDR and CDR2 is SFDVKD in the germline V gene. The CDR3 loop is CATSDSRRRGNQPQHF. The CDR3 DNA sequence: TGTGCCACCAGTGATAGCCGGCGGAGGGGCAATCAGCCCCAGCATTTT.

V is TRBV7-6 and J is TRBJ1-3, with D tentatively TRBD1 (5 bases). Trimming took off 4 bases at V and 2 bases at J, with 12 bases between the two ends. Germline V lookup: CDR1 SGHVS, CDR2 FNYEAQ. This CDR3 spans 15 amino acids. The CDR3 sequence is CASSSGGLAGNTIYF. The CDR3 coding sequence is TGTGCCAGCAGCTCTGGGGGACTAGCTGGAAACACCATATATTTT.

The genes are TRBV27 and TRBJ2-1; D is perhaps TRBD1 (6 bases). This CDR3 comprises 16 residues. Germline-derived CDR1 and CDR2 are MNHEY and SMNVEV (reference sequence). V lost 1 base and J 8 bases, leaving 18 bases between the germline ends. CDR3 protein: CASSLFGRGYFDEQFF. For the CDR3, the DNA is TGTGCCAGCAGTTTATTCGGCAGGGGATACTTTGATGAGCAGTTCTTC.

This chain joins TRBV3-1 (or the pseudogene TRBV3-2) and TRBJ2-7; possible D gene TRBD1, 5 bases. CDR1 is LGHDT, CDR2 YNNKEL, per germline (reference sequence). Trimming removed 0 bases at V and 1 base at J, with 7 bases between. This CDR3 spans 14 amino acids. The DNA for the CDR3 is TGTGCCAGCAGCCAAGATCACAGGTCCTACGAGCAGTACTTC. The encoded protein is CASSQDHRSYEQYF.

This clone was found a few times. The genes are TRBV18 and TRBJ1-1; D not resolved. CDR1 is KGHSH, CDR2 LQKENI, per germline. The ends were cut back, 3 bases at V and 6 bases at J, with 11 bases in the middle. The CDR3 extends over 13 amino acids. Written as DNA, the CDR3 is TGTGCCAGCTCACCTACACACAACGCTGAAGCTTTCTTT. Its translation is CASSPTHNAEAFF.

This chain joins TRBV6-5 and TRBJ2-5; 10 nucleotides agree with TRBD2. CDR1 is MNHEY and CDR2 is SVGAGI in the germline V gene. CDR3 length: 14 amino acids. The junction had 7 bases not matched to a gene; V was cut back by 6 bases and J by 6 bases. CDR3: CASRISGGLKTQYF. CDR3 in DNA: TGTGCCAGCAGAATTAGCGGGGGGTTAAAGACCCAGTACTTC.

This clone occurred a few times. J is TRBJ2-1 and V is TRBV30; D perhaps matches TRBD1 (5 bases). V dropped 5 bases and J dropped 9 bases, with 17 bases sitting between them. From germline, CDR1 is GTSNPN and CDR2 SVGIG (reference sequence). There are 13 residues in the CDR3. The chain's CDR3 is CAWRPRVGAEQFF. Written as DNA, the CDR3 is TGTGCCTGGCGCCCCCGCGTTGGGGCTGAGCAGTTCTTC. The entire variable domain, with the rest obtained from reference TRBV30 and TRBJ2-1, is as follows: SQTIHQWPATLVQPVGSPLSLECTVEGTSNPNLYWYRQAAGRGLQLLFYSVGIGQISSEVPQNLSASRPQDRQFILSSKKLLLSDSGFYLCAWRPRVGAEQFFGPGTRLTVL.

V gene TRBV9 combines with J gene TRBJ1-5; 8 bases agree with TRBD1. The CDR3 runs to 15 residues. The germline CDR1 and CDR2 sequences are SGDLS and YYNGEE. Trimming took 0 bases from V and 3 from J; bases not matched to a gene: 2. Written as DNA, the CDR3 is TGTGCCAGCAGCGTAGGGGGACAGGACAATCAGCCCCAGCATTTT. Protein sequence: CASSVGGQDNQPQHF.

The CDR3 spells CASSSGTGRDEQYF. The CDR3, as DNA: TGTGCCAGCTCATCGGGGACAGGGAGGGACGAGCAGTACTTC. The rearrangement links TRBV18 to TRBJ2-7; 9 bases line up with TRBD1. J gave up 5 bases and V 5 bases, and 7 bases lay outside the gene matches. The germline CDR1 and CDR2 sequences are KGHSH and LQKENI. The CDR3 contains 14 residues. The entire variable domain, with the rest obtained from reference TRBV18 and TRBJ2-7, is as follows: NAGVMQNPRHLVRRRGQEARLRCSPMKGHSHVYWYRQLPEEGLKFMVYLQKENIIDESGMPKERFSAEFPKEGPSILRIQQVVRGDSAAYFCASSSGTGRDEQYFGPGTRLTVT.

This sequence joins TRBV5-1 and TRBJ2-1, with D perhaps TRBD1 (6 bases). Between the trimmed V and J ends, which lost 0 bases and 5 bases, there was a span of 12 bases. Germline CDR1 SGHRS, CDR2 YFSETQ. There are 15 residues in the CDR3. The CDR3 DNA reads TGCGCCAGCAGCTTGGGGTCAGGGGTGAACAATGAGCAGTTCTTC. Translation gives CASSLGSGVNNEQFF.

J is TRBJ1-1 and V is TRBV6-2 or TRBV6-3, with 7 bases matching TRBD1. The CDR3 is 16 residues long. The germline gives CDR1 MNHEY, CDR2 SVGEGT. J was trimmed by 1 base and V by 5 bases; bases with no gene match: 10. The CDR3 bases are TGTGCCAGCAGTAAAATATTGACAGGGACGAACACTGAAGCTTTCTTT. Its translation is CASSKILTGTNTEAFF.

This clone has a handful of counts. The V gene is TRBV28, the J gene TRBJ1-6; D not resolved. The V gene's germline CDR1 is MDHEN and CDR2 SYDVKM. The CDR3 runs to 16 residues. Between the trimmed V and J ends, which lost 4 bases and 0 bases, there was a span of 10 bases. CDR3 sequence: CASSSQVSSYNSPLHF. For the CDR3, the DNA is TGTGCCAGCAGTTCTCAGGTTTCCTCCTATAATTCACCCCTCCACTTT.

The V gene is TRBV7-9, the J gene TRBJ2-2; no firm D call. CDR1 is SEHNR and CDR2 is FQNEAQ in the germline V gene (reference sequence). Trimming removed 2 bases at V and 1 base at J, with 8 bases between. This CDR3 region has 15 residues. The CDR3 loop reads CASSLIPKNTGELFF. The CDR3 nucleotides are TGTGCCAGCAGCTTAATTCCAAAGAACACCGGGGAGCTGTTTTTT.

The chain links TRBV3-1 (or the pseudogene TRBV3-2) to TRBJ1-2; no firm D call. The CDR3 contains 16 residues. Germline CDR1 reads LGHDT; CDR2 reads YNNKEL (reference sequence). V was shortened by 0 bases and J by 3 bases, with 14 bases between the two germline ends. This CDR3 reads CASSQEPARRHYGYTF. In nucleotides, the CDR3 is TGTGCCAGCAGCCAAGAGCCGGCCAGGAGGCACTATGGCTACACCTTC.